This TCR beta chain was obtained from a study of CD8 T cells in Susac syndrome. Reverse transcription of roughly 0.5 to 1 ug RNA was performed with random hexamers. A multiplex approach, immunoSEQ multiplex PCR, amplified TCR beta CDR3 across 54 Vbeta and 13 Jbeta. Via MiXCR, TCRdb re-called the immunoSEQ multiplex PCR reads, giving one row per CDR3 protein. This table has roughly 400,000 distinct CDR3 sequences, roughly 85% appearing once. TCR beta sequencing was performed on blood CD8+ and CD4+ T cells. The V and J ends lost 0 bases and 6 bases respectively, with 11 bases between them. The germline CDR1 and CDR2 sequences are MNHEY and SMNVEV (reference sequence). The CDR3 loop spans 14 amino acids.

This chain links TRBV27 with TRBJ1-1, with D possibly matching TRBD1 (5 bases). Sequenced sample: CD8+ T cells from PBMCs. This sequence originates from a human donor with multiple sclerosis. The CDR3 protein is CASSLSTSGAEAFF. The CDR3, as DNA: TGTGCCAGCAGTTTATCGACTTCGGGGGCTGAAGCTTTCTTT.